These 30 T cell receptor beta chains came from one sample sequenced in a study of T-cell memory formation after mild COVID-19. TCRdb analysed the 5' RACE reads with MiXCR anew, one entry per CDR3 protein. Here the sample spans hundreds of thousands of distinct CDR3 sequences, approximately 15% being singletons. The source material was PBMCs or a T cell subset sorted from them (not recorded which). Source of these receptors: an adult woman who had mild COVID-19 (a few samples of this study predate the infection). Cell type and time point are not known.

The chain uses TRBV29-1 and TRBJ2-7; 9 bases fit TRBD1. V gave up 3 bases and J gave up 6 bases; unmatched junction bases: 6. CDR1 and CDR2 from the germline V gene are SQVTM and ANQGSEA. This CDR3 is 13 amino acids long. DNA of the CDR3: TGCAGCGTTGATTGGGGACAGGGTGGCGAGCAGTACTTC. The encoded protein is CSVDWGQGGEQYF.

The chain employs TRBV4-2 and TRBJ2-3, with TRBD2 matching over 8 bases. The CDR3 totals 14 residues. The V gene end was trimmed by 5 bases and the J gene end by 6 bases; junction bases not matched to a gene: 7. CDR1 is LGHNA, CDR2 YNFKEQ, per germline. This chain's CDR3 is CASSARGGMDTQYF. The CDR3 DNA reads as TGTGCCAGCAGCGCACGCGGGGGGATGGATACGCAGTATTTT.

The chain is built from TRBV30 and TRBJ1-3; D remains ambiguous. The CDR3 has 12 residues. With 4 bases removed from V and 2 bases from J, the gap between germline ends came to 6 bases. Germline-derived CDR1 and CDR2 are GTSNPN and SVGIG (reference sequence). The CDR3 sequence: CAWNPAGNTIYF. Here the CDR3 DNA reads TGTGCCTGGAACCCAGCTGGAAACACCATATATTTT.

The sample holds a few counts of this clonotype. The genes are TRBV7-9 and TRBJ2-1, with 10 bases fitting TRBD1. CDR3 size: 17 residues. Germline CDR1 and CDR2: SEHNR and FQNEAQ (reference sequence). V shed 1 base, J shed 7 bases, and the junction held 10 bases outside the gene matches. The DNA of the CDR3 is TGTGCCAGCAGCTTAGGGACCCCGGGACAGGGGAGGAATGAGCAGTTCTTC. It codes for CASSLGTPGQGRNEQFF.

This clonotype was found once. The chain has TRBV19 and TRBJ2-7; TRBD1 agrees at 9 bases. The V gene end was trimmed by 5 bases and the J gene end by 12 bases; junction bases not matched to a gene: 11. Germline CDR1 is LNHDA and CDR2 is SQIVND (reference sequence). The CDR3 extends over 13 amino acids. The CDR3 DNA reads TGTGCCAGTAGTGTCTCGGGACAGGGCCCCGCGTACTTC. Encoded protein: CASSVSGQGPAYF.

This clonotype occurred a few times. The chain is built from TRBV7-7 and TRBJ2-5, with TRBD2 identical over 12 bases. The length of the CDR3 is 15 residues. Per the germline V gene, CDR1 is SSHAT and CDR2 is FNYEAQ (reference sequence). Unmatched junction bases numbered 6, after V lost 5 bases and J lost 5 bases. CDR3 residues: CASSEGLAGFETQYF. CDR3 DNA: TGTGCCAGCAGCGAAGGACTAGCGGGGTTTGAGACCCAGTACTTC.

The rearrangement uses TRBV18 and TRBJ1-5; no clear D gene. Trimming pared 5 bases from V and 6 bases from J, leaving 14 bases between. CDR1 is KGHSH, CDR2 LQKENI, per germline. The CDR3 sequence is 14 residues long. This CDR3 reads CASSSGSTSQPQHF. The CDR3 DNA reads as TGTGCCAGCTCATCAGGCAGCACCAGTCAGCCCCAGCATTTT. Supplemented by reference TRBV18 and TRBJ1-5, the full variable domain reads NAGVMQNPRHLVRRRGQEARLRCSPMKGHSHVYWYRQLPEEGLKFMVYLQKENIIDESGMPKERFSAEFPKEGPSILRIQQVVRGDSAAYFCASSSGSTSQPQHFGDGTRLSIL.

The V gene is TRBV9, the J gene TRBJ2-1; 7 bases align to TRBD2. This CDR3 is built from 13 residues. CDR1 and CDR2 (germline): SGDLS, YYNGEE. Trimming cost V 2 bases and J 9 bases; bases outside gene matches: 5. The CDR3 DNA reads TGTGCCAGCAGCGTCGGGACTAAGGGTGAGCAGTTCTTC. Its translation: CASSVGTKGEQFF.

This rearrangement joins TRBV6-2 or TRBV6-3 to TRBJ2-7; the D is unclear. The CDR3 length is 12 residues. V was pared by 6 bases and J by 6 bases, with 12 bases between. Per the germline V gene, CDR1 is MNHEY and CDR2 is SVGEGT. This CDR3 is CASSFSAVEQYF. CDR3 nucleotides: TGTGCCAGCAGCTTTTCTGCAGTCGAGCAGTACTTC.

In its sample, this clonotype was seen a few times. V usage is TRBV23-1 and J usage is TRBJ2-1; TRBD2 is a possible D gene (5 bases). TRBV23-1 is sorted into the ORF group, with uncertain function. Trimming pared 5 bases from V and 4 bases from J, leaving 9 bases between. The CDR3 totals 13 residues. The CDR3 DNA reads TGCGCCAGCAGTGAGGGAGAGTACAATGAGCAGTTCTTC. Translating it yields CASSEGEYNEQFF.

This clonotype was seen only a few times. J is TRBJ2-7 and V is TRBV18, with D unclear. V was pared by 1 base and J by 0 bases, with 22 bases between. The germline CDR1 and CDR2 sequences are KGHSH and LQKENI. This CDR3 is built from 19 residues. Here the CDR3 reads CASSPLGRSRILSSYEQYF. CDR3 in DNA: TGTGCCAGCTCACCACTCGGCAGGAGTCGAATCTTAAGCTCCTACGAGCAGTACTTC.

The chain recombines TRBV20-1 with TRBJ1-1, with a weak D call TRBD1 (5 bases). The ends were cut back, 6 bases at V and 6 bases at J, with 17 bases in the middle. Germline CDR1 DFQATT, CDR2 SNEGSKA (reference sequence). There are 13 residues in the CDR3. The CDR3 nucleotides read TGCAGTGCACCTGGCCCAGGGCCCCCTGAAGCTTTCTTT. This translates into CSAPGPGPPEAFF.

CDR3 DNA: TGTGCCAGCAGGTTGGGACTAGCGGGAGCCTACGAGCAGTACTTC. Its translation is CASRLGLAGAYEQYF. V is TRBV27 and J is TRBJ2-7; 14 bases fit TRBD2. V lost 6 bases to trimming and J lost 2 bases; unmatched junction nucleotides: 3. The CDR3 contains 15 residues. Germline V gene sequence: CDR1 MNHEY, CDR2 SMNVEV (reference sequence).

The chain recombines TRBV11-3 with TRBJ2-3, with 11 bases aligning to TRBD1. This CDR3 has 18 residues. CDR1 and CDR2 from the germline V gene are SGHNT and YENEEA. V was pared by 4 bases and J by 4 bases, with 13 bases of the junction left unmatched. CDR3 loop: CASSSPGTGGDFSDTQYF. Here the CDR3 DNA reads TGTGCCAGCAGCTCACCAGGGACAGGGGGTGATTTTTCAGATACGCAGTATTTT.

This clonotype was observed a handful of times. In nucleotides, the CDR3 is TGTGCCACCAGTGACCATAGCAATCAGCCCCAGCATTTT. This codes for CATSDHSNQPQHF. The chain carries TRBV24-1 and TRBJ1-5; the D is unclear. V was trimmed by 4 bases and J by 0 bases, leaving 3 bases between them. The CDR3 extends over 13 amino acids. The germline V gene encodes CDR1 KGHDR and CDR2 SFDVKD.

J is TRBJ2-3 and V is TRBV5-6; the D gene is possibly TRBD2 (5 bases). Trimming pared 3 bases from V and 1 base from J, leaving 15 bases between. Germline CDR1 is SGHDT and CDR2 is YYEEEE. This CDR3 contains 16 residues. The CDR3 protein is CASSSRLLPRTDTQYF. CDR3 bases: TGTGCCAGCAGCTCCCGACTATTACCCCGCACAGATACGCAGTATTTT.

This clonotype was picked up a small number of times. The genes are TRBV7-8 and TRBJ1-5; D possibly corresponds to TRBD1 (6 bases). This CDR3 spans 14 amino acids. With 5 bases removed from V and 5 bases from J, the gap between germline ends came to 13 bases. Germline V CDR1 and CDR2: SGHVS, FQNEAQ. CDR3 in amino acids: CASSQYGGHQPQHF. The CDR3, as DNA: TGTGCCAGCAGCCAATACGGGGGGCATCAGCCCCAGCATTTT. The complete variable domain, with remaining parts taken from reference TRBV7-8 and TRBJ1-5, reads GAGVSQSPRYKVAKRGQDVALRCDPISGHVSLFWYQQALGQGPEFLTYFQNEAQLDKSGLPSDRFFAERPEGSVSTLKIQRTQQEDSAVYLCASSQYGGHQPQHFGDGTRLSIL.

The J gene is TRBJ2-7, the V gene TRBV5-8; the match to TRBD2 covers 9 bases. CDR1 and CDR2 from the germline V gene are SGHTS and YDEGEE. The CDR3 is 15 residues long. V shed 0 bases and J 3 bases; nucleotides not matched to a gene: 4. The CDR3 DNA sequence: TGTGCCAGCAGCTTGGGGCGGGAGGGCTTCTACGAGCAGTACTTC. It is translated as CASSLGREGFYEQYF.

This clonotype was observed a few times. The V gene is TRBV2, the J gene TRBJ1-5; no definite D call. CDR3 length: 14 residues. V was shortened by 5 bases and J by 3 bases, with 11 bases between the two germline ends. Germline V CDR1 and CDR2: SNHLY, FYNNEI. The CDR3 protein is CASSSAVVNQPQHF. CDR3 sequence (DNA): TGTGCCAGCAGTTCAGCGGTCGTCAATCAGCCCCAGCATTTT.

In its sample, this clonotype was seen once. The rearrangement joins TRBV7-3 to TRBJ2-3; D gene uncertain. CDR3 length: 14 residues. Looked up from germline, CDR1 is SGHTA and CDR2 is FQGTGA. V was shortened by 2 bases and J by 0 bases, with 6 bases between the two germline ends. The CDR3 DNA follows: TGTGCCAGCAGCTTATTTCTAAGCACAGATACGCAGTATTTT. Amino acids: CASSLFLSTDTQYF. Filled out from reference TRBV7-3 and TRBJ2-3, the complete variable domain reads GAGVSQTPSNKVTEKGKYVELRCDPISGHTALYWYRQSLGQGPEFLIYFQGTGAADDSGLPNDRFFAVRPEGSVSTLKIQRTERGDSAVYLCASSLFLSTDTQYFGPGTRLTVL.

This clonotype was counted between two and nine times. The chain uses TRBV2 and TRBJ1-5; D may be TRBD1 (6 bases). Germline CDR1 reads SNHLY; CDR2 reads FYNNEI. V shed 9 bases and J shed 2 bases, with 17 bases lying between them. The CDR3 contains 15 residues. In DNA form, the CDR3 reads TGTGCCAGTAATCCGGGGGCAGCCGGCAATCAGCCCCAGCATTTT. Protein product: CASNPGAAGNQPQHF.

The chain employs TRBV20-1 and TRBJ2-3, with D perhaps matching TRBD2 (6 bases). Germline lookup yields CDR1 DFQATT and CDR2 SNEGSKA (reference sequence). Trimming removed 7 bases at V and 3 bases at J, with 14 bases between. The CDR3 consists of 13 residues. Here the CDR3 reads CSGGYGRTDTQYF. The CDR3, as DNA: TGCAGTGGGGGGTATGGGAGGACAGATACGCAGTATTTT.

The genes are TRBV7-9 and TRBJ2-3; D possibly corresponds to TRBD2 (5 bases). The CDR3 is 15 residues long. The V gene lost 1 base and the J gene lost 2 bases, with 10 bases spanning the gap. Germline CDR1 and CDR2: SEHNR and FQNEAQ (reference sequence). The CDR3 reads CASSLGGRYTDTQYF. In DNA form, the CDR3 reads TGTGCCAGCAGCTTAGGAGGGCGATACACAGATACGCAGTATTTT.

This chain joins TRBV30 and TRBJ2-6; D is unclear. V was clipped by 1 base and J by 2 bases, with 0 bases between them. The germline V gene encodes CDR1 GTSNPN and CDR2 SVGIG (reference sequence). The CDR3 contains 12 residues. CDR3 amino acids: CAWSAGANVLTF. CDR3 DNA sequence: TGTGCCTGGAGTGCTGGGGCCAACGTCCTGACTTTC.

This clonotype was observed a handful of times. The genes are TRBV10-3 and TRBJ2-3; 7 nucleotides agree with TRBD2. Unmatched junction bases numbered 8, after V lost 0 bases and J lost 2 bases. The CDR3 consists of 17 residues. Germline V gives CDR1 ENHRY, CDR2 SYGVKD. The CDR3 reads CAISESLAVKDTDTQYF. CDR3 nucleotide sequence: TGTGCCATCAGTGAGTCGCTAGCGGTAAAAGACACAGATACGCAGTATTTT.

The CDR3 DNA follows: TGTGCCAGCAGCCAGGCGACAGGGGTCAGGACTGAAGCTTTCTTT. Protein: CASSQATGVRTEAFF. This chain uses TRBV3-1 with TRBJ1-1; TRBD1 agrees at 8 bases. Germline lookup yields CDR1 LGHDT and CDR2 YNNKEL (reference sequence). This CDR3 region has 15 residues. V was clipped by 3 bases and J by 5 bases; unmatched bases: 8.

Here the CDR3 reads CATRDTLNTEAFF. In DNA, the CDR3 is TGTGCCACCCGGGACACCTTGAACACTGAAGCTTTCTTT. The rearrangement joins TRBV6-5 to TRBJ1-1; D is perhaps TRBD1 (6 bases). The CDR3 loop spans 13 amino acids. V lost 10 bases and J 0 bases, leaving 12 bases between the germline ends. In germline, CDR1 is MNHEY, CDR2 SVGAGI.

This clonotype was seen repeatedly, ten times or more. This chain uses TRBV5-1 with TRBJ2-4; 7 bases map to TRBD1. This CDR3 has 13 residues. V lost 0 bases to trimming and J lost 8 bases; unmatched junction nucleotides: 2. Germline lookup yields CDR1 SGHRS and CDR2 YFSETQ. The CDR3, as DNA: TGCGCCAGCAGCTTGGATCAGGGGGACATTCAGTACTTC. This gives the protein CASSLDQGDIQYF.

The chain employs TRBV20-1 and TRBJ1-1; TRBD1 aligns across 8 bases. The CDR3 covers 13 residues. Germline CDR1 is DFQATT and CDR2 is SNEGSKA (reference sequence). V lost 0 bases, J lost 10 bases, and 7 bases stayed unmatched. For the CDR3, the DNA is TGCAGTGCTAGAGATCGACAGGGGAACGGAGCTTTCTTT. Encoded protein: CSARDRQGNGAFF.

This clonotype was detected a few times. The V gene is TRBV11-3, the J gene TRBJ2-1; 11 nucleotides match TRBD2. The CDR3 is made up of 16 amino acids. Trimming at V came to 5 bases and at J to 2 bases, leaving 5 bases not matched to a gene. CDR1 is SGHNT, CDR2 YENEEA, per germline. Here the CDR3 DNA reads TGTGCCAGCAGCATACTAGCGGGAGACACCTACAATGAGCAGTTCTTC. As protein: CASSILAGDTYNEQFF.